The 9 T cell receptor beta chains below were found in one sample sequenced in a study of cytomegalovirus exposure and HLA in healthy donors (dated by TCRdb to about 2017). The library was obtained by the immunoSEQ multiplex PCR assay. For the multiplex PCR, a mixture combining 60 forward primers for TCR Vbeta segments and 13 reverse primers for TCR Jbeta segments was used. TCRdb obtained this table from immuneACCESS and retained in-frame rearrangements with V and J assigned. These tables miss some clones; where compared with another copy, unresolved V genes account for less than half of the shortfall, and the remainder is unexplained. The sample includes roughly 150,000 clones, with more than 80% observed a single time. Under 2% of the sample rests with the top ten. The material sequenced was PBMCs. The receptors shown here come from a woman younger than 35 in good health and CMV-seronegative.

V gene TRBV19 combines with J gene TRBJ1-3, with 9 bases fitting TRBD1. CDR1 is LNHDA, CDR2 SQIVND, per germline (reference sequence). The CDR3 is 15 amino acids. V gave up 8 bases and J gave up 1 base; unmatched junction bases: 6. CDR3 in amino acids: CASRPGQGSGNTIYF. DNA for the CDR3: TGTGCCAGTCGCCCGGGACAGGGATCTGGAAACACCATATATTTT.

The J gene is TRBJ1-5, the V gene TRBV19; no reliable D call. Germline CDR1 reads LNHDA; CDR2 reads SQIVND (reference sequence). This CDR3 comprises 13 residues. Trimming stripped 2 bases from V and 9 bases from J, with 11 bases between. CDR3 residues: CASSISPWAPQHF. CDR3 sequence (DNA): TGTGCCAGTAGTATATCCCCGTGGGCGCCCCAGCATTTT.

The chain joins TRBV6-5 to TRBJ1-2, with 7 bases lining up with TRBD1. Trimming cost V 3 bases and J 4 bases; bases outside gene matches: 8. There are 15 residues in the CDR3. From germline, CDR1 is MNHEY and CDR2 SVGAGI. CDR3 coding DNA: TGTGCCAGCAGTTATCTGGACAGGACAATCTATGGCTACACCTTC. This translates into CASSYLDRTIYGYTF.

The chain is built from TRBV5-1 and TRBJ2-1; 10 nucleotides align to TRBD2. This CDR3 has 15 amino acids. Germline CDR1 reads SGHRS; CDR2 reads YFSETQ. V shed 4 bases and J 4 bases; nucleotides not matched to a gene: 5. CDR3 DNA: TGCGCCAGCAGCGGAGCGGGAGGGACTTACAATGAGCAGTTCTTC. As protein: CASSGAGGTYNEQFF.

The chain carries TRBV28 and TRBJ2-7, with 9 bases lining up with TRBD2. The CDR3 sequence is 15 residues long. CDR1 is MDHEN and CDR2 is SYDVKM in the germline V gene. V dropped 7 bases and J dropped 6; count of bases not matched to a gene: 13. CDR3 DNA sequence: TGTGCCAGCATTAGATCTAGCGGGATAAACGGCGAGCAGTACTTC. The encoded protein is CASIRSSGINGEQYF.

The rearrangement links TRBV28 to TRBJ2-5; D remains unclear. The germline V gene has CDR1 MDHEN and CDR2 SYDVKM. V lost 2 bases and J lost 11, with 18 bases in between. CDR3 length equals 14 residues. CDR3 DNA sequence: TGTGCCAGCAGTTTAACTTCCGTCGCCGATAAGCAGTACTTC. This sequence encodes CASSLTSVADKQYF.

The sample holds a few counts of this clone. The gene calls are TRBV2 and TRBJ2-2; no clear D. The V and J ends lost 7 bases and 0 bases respectively, with 9 bases between them. The CDR3 has 14 amino acids. In germline, CDR1 is SNHLY, CDR2 FYNNEI. The CDR3 DNA sequence: TGTGCCAGCATCGTCTATCCGAACACCGGGGAGCTGTTTTTT. Translating it yields CASIVYPNTGELFF.

This chain connects TRBV13 to TRBJ1-2; TRBD1 might be the D (6 bases). V gave up 1 base and J gave up 10 bases, with 13 bases separating them. CDR1 PRHDT and CDR2 FYEKMQ come from the germline V gene (reference sequence). The CDR3 has 13 amino acids. The CDR3 region has the DNA TGTGCCAGCAGCTTAGTCTCAGAGGGACACTACACCTTC. Amino acids: CASSLVSEGHYTF.

About this clone: The CDR3 does not close with the conserved phenylalanine or tryptophan, likely indicating a read error. The chain has TRBV11-2 and TRBJ1-2; TRBD1 aligns across 9 bases. Looked up from germline, CDR1 is SGHAT and CDR2 is FQNNGV. With V trimmed by 5 bases and J by 2 bases, 6 bases remained unmatched. The CDR3 covers 15 residues. In nucleotides, the CDR3 is TGTGCCAGCAGCCCCGGGACAGGGATGAACTATGGCTACACCCTC. Protein: CASSPGTGMNYGYTL.